The rows below give T cell receptor beta chains drawn from one sample of a study of blood T cells in healthy people across ages. TCRdb re-called the 5' RACE reads with MiXCR, one entry per CDR3 protein. There are about a million distinct CDR3 sequences in the sample; 45% to 50% occur only once, and about an eighth lies in the top ten. The material sequenced was blood. These receptors were taken from a man aged 30 to 39 in good health. CDR3s include the opening cysteine and the closing phenylalanine or tryptophan. D genes are given only for firm matches. Clone size is given for some rows only: seen once, a few or many times, or a class if the clone is expanded.

TRBV20-1,TRBJ2-7,NA,NA,CSAREWGRQRVSYEQYF,TGCAGTGCTAGAGAATGGGGCAGACAAAGGGTTTCCTACGAGCAGTACTTC
TRBV28,TRBJ2-1,few,TRBD2,CASRTGTTSYNEQFF,TGTGCCAGCAGGACCGGGACTACTTCCTACAATGAGCAGTTCTTC
TRBV20-1,TRBJ1-1,NA,NA,CSASFWDTEAFF,TGCAGTGCTAGTTTCTGGGACACTGAAGCTTTCTTT
TRBV12-3/TRBV12-4,TRBJ1-5,NA,NA,CASSPVMEPNQPQHF,TGTGCCAGCAGCCCCGTCATGGAACCCAATCAGCCCCAGCATTTT
TRBV7-9,TRBJ2-5,once,NA,CASSRGQMEGETQYF,TGTGCCAGCAGTAGGGGACAGATGGAGGGAGAGACCCAGTACTTC
TRBV6-5,TRBJ2-7,few,NA,CASSYGGPPREEQYF,TGTGCCAGCAGTTACGGGGGGCCCCCCAGAGAAGAGCAGTACTTC
TRBV10-3,TRBJ2-3,NA,TRBD1,CAISGGGGGTDTQYF,TGTGCCATCAGTGGAGGGGGCGGTGGCACAGATACGCAGTATTTT
TRBV20-1,TRBJ2-5,NA,NA,CSAIGGARETQYF,TGCAGTGCTATTGGGGGGGCTCGGGAGACCCAGTACTTC
TRBV28,TRBJ2-7,NA,NA,CASTSDSYEQYF,TGTGCCAGCACCAGTGATTCCTACGAGCAGTACTTC
TRBV6-2/TRBV6-3,TRBJ1-1,NA,NA,CASRNNLLPGTEAFF,TGTGCCAGCAGAAACAATCTCTTACCCGGGACGGAGGCTTTCTTT
TRBV9,TRBJ2-3,NA,TRBD2,CASSVAVGGGTDTQYF,TGTGCCAGCAGCGTAGCGGTGGGGGGAGGGACAGATACGCAGTATTTT
TRBV7-2,TRBJ2-3,few,TRBD2,CASSFTSGSTDTQYF,TGTGCCAGCAGCTTTACTAGCGGAAGCACAGATACGCAGTATTTT
TRBV6-1,TRBJ2-2,NA,NA,CASSEGPPIFLIGELFF,TGTGCCAGCAGTGAAGGACCACCAATATTTTTGATCGGGGAGCTGTTTTTT
TRBV15,TRBJ1-5,NA,NA,CATSPQPGVRNQPQHF,TGTGCCACCAGCCCCCAACCGGGGGTGAGGAATCAGCCCCAGCATTTT
TRBV4-2,TRBJ2-3,many,NA,CASSGGTYTDTQYF,TGTGCCAGCAGCGGGGGGACCTACACAGATACGCAGTATTTT
TRBV20-1,TRBJ2-1,many,NA,CSADTGPNEQFF,TGCAGTGCAGATACAGGCCCAAATGAGCAGTTCTTC
TRBV27,TRBJ1-4,NA,NA,CASSSSGGANEKLFF,TGTGCCAGCAGCTCATCGGGGGGAGCTAATGAAAAACTGTTTTTT
TRBV29-1,TRBJ2-7,many,TRBD1,CSVELGQGAYEQYF,TGCAGCGTTGAATTAGGACAGGGGGCCTACGAGCAGTACTTC
TRBV5-1,TRBJ2-1,few,TRBD1,CASSLAITGGYNEQFF,TGCGCCAGCAGCTTGGCCATTACAGGGGGCTACAATGAGCAGTTCTTC
TRBV27,TRBJ2-7,NA,TRBD2,CASSLLAGTYNEQYF,TGTGCCAGCAGCCTACTAGCGGGGACCTACAATGAGCAGTACTTC
TRBV6-1,TRBJ1-6,many,NA,CASSERDGNNSPLHF,TGTGCCAGCAGTGAACGGGACGGGAATAATTCACCCCTCCACTTT
TRBV29-1,TRBJ2-4,NA,TRBD1,CSVQTGGTYNEQYF,TGCAGCGTTCAGACAGGGGGAACGTACAATGAGCAGTACTTC
TRBV7-6,TRBJ2-3,NA,NA,CASSPSTGARDTQYF,TGTGCCAGCAGTCCCTCCACGGGGGCCCGAGATACGCAGTATTTT
TRBV3-1,TRBJ2-1,many,TRBD2,CASGTSEGDNEQFF,TGTGCCAGCGGGACTAGCGAGGGTGACAATGAGCAGTTCTTC
TRBV6-2/TRBV6-3,TRBJ2-3,NA,TRBD2,CASSYSIRAGPGDTQYF,TGTGCCAGCAGTTACTCGATCCGAGCGGGGCCCGGGGATACGCAGTATTTT
TRBV6-5,TRBJ2-4,NA,TRBD1,CASSRDREKNIQYF,TGTGCCAGCAGTAGGGACAGGGAGAAAAACATTCAGTACTTC